A selection of T cell receptor beta chains follows, all from one sample in a study of human T cells and chemical hapten exposure. MiXCR, applied by TCRdb to the RACE reads, yields one record per CDR3 protein. This repertoire shows approximately 340,000 distinct CDR3 sequences, around 7% found once; its top ten account for roughly 8%. The sequencing used whole blood, collected in connection with sensitization to the hapten diphenylcyclopropenone (DPC). These receptors all stem from a woman younger than 30 with alopecia areata. Some clones in this sample may be carry-over from other donors' samples. CDR3s include the opening cysteine and the closing phenylalanine or tryptophan. The D gene is left open where the match is weak. Rows may omit the clone size; those that give it use once, few, many or a size class.

d_call,v_call,clone_size,j_call,cdr3_aa,cdr3_nt
TRBD1,TRBV29-1,few,TRBJ2-3,CSVEGGQGTSLAQYF,TGCAGCGTGGAAGGCGGACAGGGTACCTCTTTGGCGCAGTATTTT
-,TRBV20-1,many,TRBJ1-5,CSARDLEAGSQPQHF,TGCAGTGCTAGAGATCTGGAGGCAGGGTCGCAGCCCCAGCATTTT
TRBD1,TRBV4-3,many,TRBJ1-6,CASSQVRGDRGSPLHF,TGCGCCAGCAGCCAAGTCCGGGGGGACAGGGGTTCACCCCTCCACTTT
-,TRBV12-3/TRBV12-4,few,TRBJ1-1,CASRGRPSAEAFF,TGTGCCAGTCGGGGCAGACCGAGTGCTGAAGCTTTCTTT
-,TRBV20-1,few,TRBJ2-7,CSAGTSYEQYF,TGCAGTGCCGGAACCAGCTACGAGCAGTACTTC
TRBD1,TRBV9,few,TRBJ1-6,CASSSRTGGDSPLHF,TGTGCCAGCAGCTCCCGGACAGGGGGGGATTCACCCCTCCACTTT
-,TRBV10-3,few,TRBJ2-1,CAISEPRGDEQFF,TGTGCCATCAGTGAGCCGAGGGGTGATGAGCAGTTCTTC
TRBD1,TRBV7-2,-,TRBJ1-6,CASSSGQGIHSPLHF,TGTGCCAGCAGCTCCGGACAGGGAATACATTCACCCCTCCACTTT
TRBD2,TRBV5-5,many,TRBJ2-7,CASSLRLGGGRYEQYF,TGTGCCAGCAGCTTGAGGTTGGGCGGGGGACGGTACGAGCAGTACTTC
TRBD1,TRBV18,-,TRBJ2-7,CASSSIPGTERLYEQYF,TGTGCCAGCTCATCGATTCCCGGGACAGAAAGGCTCTACGAGCAGTACTTC
TRBD1,TRBV12-5,few,TRBJ2-1,CASGLATGTGDEQFF,TGTGCTAGTGGTTTGGCAACCGGGACAGGGGATGAGCAGTTCTTC
-,TRBV7-9,-,TRBJ2-2,CASSPEDTGELFF,TGTGCCAGCAGCCCGGAGGACACCGGGGAGCTGTTTTTT
TRBD2,TRBV7-9,few,TRBJ2-3,CASSILAVSTDTQYF,TGTGCCAGCAGCATACTAGCGGTTAGCACAGATACGCAGTATTTT
TRBD1,TRBV11-2,many,TRBJ2-3,CASSTTPETGGDTQYF,TGTGCCAGCAGCACCACTCCCGAGACAGGGGGAGATACGCAGTATTTT
TRBD2,TRBV6-5,few,TRBJ2-3,CASGGGALDTQYF,TGTGCCAGCGGCGGGGGGGCATTAGATACGCAGTATTTT
TRBD1,TRBV6-5,-,TRBJ1-5,CASSSDRGSNQPQHF,TGTGCCAGCAGTTCCGACAGGGGTAGCAATCAGCCCCAGCATTTT
-,TRBV6-2/TRBV6-3,few,TRBJ1-5,CASSYTGGVGQPQHF,TGTGCCAGCAGTTACACCGGGGGGGTAGGTCAGCCCCAGCATTTT
-,TRBV4-1,-,TRBJ2-1,CASSHPGEQGIMKSEQFF,TGCGCCAGCAGCCACCCTGGGGAGCAGGGGATAATGAAGAGTGAGCAGTTCTTC
TRBD1,TRBV3-1,-,TRBJ1-2,CASSPGARDREAYGYTF,TGTGCCAGCAGCCCCGGAGCCCGGGACAGGGAGGCCTATGGCTACACCTTC
-,TRBV19,few,TRBJ2-7,CASSIDFVRREQYF,TGTGCCAGTAGTATAGATTTCGTCAGGAGGGAGCAGTACTTC
-,TRBV3-1,-,TRBJ2-3,CASSEGLSPVDF,TGTGCCAGCAGCGAGGGACTCTCCCCCGTGGATTTT
-,TRBV5-1,many,TRBJ2-3,CASSLEGPMARGDTQYF,TGCGCCAGCAGCTTGGAGGGACCGATGGCGAGGGGAGATACGCAGTATTTT
-,TRBV6-2/TRBV6-3,many,TRBJ2-1,CASSYGLNNEQFF,TGTGCCAGCAGTTACGGACTGAACAATGAGCAGTTCTTC
TRBD1,TRBV6-2/TRBV6-3,-,TRBJ1-6,CASRMTGTYNSPLHF,TGTGCCAGCAGGATGACAGGGACCTATAATTCACCCCTCCACTTT
TRBD1,TRBV6-2/TRBV6-3,few,TRBJ1-2,CASRVGARTGWASYGYTF,TGTGCCAGCAGAGTAGGCGCCCGGACAGGATGGGCGAGCTATGGCTACACCTTC
TRBD1,TRBV18,-,TRBJ2-7,CASSYTGDEQYF,TGTGCCAGCTCGTACACAGGGGACGAGCAGTACTTC
TRBD1,TRBV4-3,few,TRBJ1-6,CASSQDAGQGAENSPLHF,TGCGCCAGCAGCCAAGATGCCGGGCAGGGGGCAGAGAATTCACCCCTCCACTTT
-,TRBV29-1,-,TRBJ1-3,CSVEDPTILGSSGNTIYF,TGCAGCGTTGAAGATCCCACCATACTAGGGAGCTCTGGAAACACCATATATTTT
-,TRBV2,many,TRBJ2-2,CASSGDPQGGNTGELFF,TGTGCCAGCAGTGGGGACCCTCAGGGGGGGAACACCGGGGAGCTGTTTTTT
-,TRBV6-2/TRBV6-3,many,TRBJ1-5,CASSYGGGNQPQHF,TGTGCCAGCAGTTACGGGGGGGGCAATCAGCCCCAGCATTTT
TRBD1,TRBV6-5,few,TRBJ2-4,CASSYGAGGLAKNIQYF,TGTGCCAGCAGTTACGGCGCAGGGGGCTTAGCCAAAAACATTCAGTACTTC
TRBD1,TRBV9,-,TRBJ2-6,CASSVRDSRSGANVLTF,TGTGCCAGCAGCGTACGGGACAGCCGCTCTGGGGCCAACGTCCTGACTTTC
-,TRBV7-9,few,TRBJ1-3,CASSLWGGLSGNTIYF,TGTGCCAGCAGCTTATGGGGCGGCCTCTCTGGAAACACCATATATTTT
-,TRBV12-3/TRBV12-4,many,TRBJ2-2,CASSPGRAGELFF,TGTGCCAGCAGTCCAGGGCGGGCCGGGGAGCTGTTTTTT
-,TRBV10-3,-,TRBJ2-1,CAISESGVYNEQFF,TGTGCCATCAGTGAATCAGGGGTCTACAATGAGCAGTTCTTC
-,TRBV16,-,TRBJ2-3,CASSPWGTDTQYF,TGTGCCAGCAGCCCTTGGGGTACAGATACGCAGTATTTT
-,TRBV14,many,TRBJ1-6,CASSPGGVGNSPLHF,TGTGCCAGCAGCCCGGGCGGAGTTGGTAATTCACCCCTCCACTTT
-,TRBV4-1,many,TRBJ2-3,CASSQEGTDTQYF,TGCGCCAGCAGCCAGGAGGGCACAGATACGCAGTATTTT
TRBD2,TRBV7-9,-,TRBJ2-3,CASSLREDRGDTQYF,TGTGCCAGCAGCTTACGGGAGGATCGGGGCGATACGCAGTATTTT
TRBD2,TRBV6-2/TRBV6-3,few,TRBJ2-1,CASSRSTSGAYNEQFF,TGTGCCAGCAGCCGCTCAACTAGCGGAGCCTACAATGAGCAGTTCTTC
TRBD2,TRBV7-9,few,TRBJ2-5,CAARSGGWETQYF,TGTGCCGCCCGTAGCGGGGGATGGGAGACCCAGTACTTC
-,TRBV7-8,many,TRBJ2-5,CASSLSAGAQETQYF,TGTGCCAGCAGCTTATCGGCGGGGGCCCAAGAGACCCAGTACTTC
-,TRBV6-2/TRBV6-3,-,TRBJ1-1,CARERCMAFF,TGTGCCAGAGAGCGGTGTATGGCTTTCTTT
-,TRBV7-2,many,TRBJ2-7,CASRQGNPYEQYF,TGTGCCAGCAGACAGGGTAATCCCTACGAGCAGTACTTC
TRBD1,TRBV7-2,-,TRBJ2-2,CASRLGTANTGELFF,TGTGCCAGCAGACTTGGGACAGCGAACACCGGGGAGCTGTTTTTT
TRBD2,TRBV3-1,many,TRBJ2-5,CASSPRLAGQETQYF,TGTGCCAGCAGCCCGCGGCTAGCGGGGCAAGAGACCCAGTACTTC
-,TRBV14,few,TRBJ2-1,CASSQPGTYSYNEQFF,TGTGCCAGCAGCCAGCCCGGGACATACTCCTACAATGAGCAGTTCTTC